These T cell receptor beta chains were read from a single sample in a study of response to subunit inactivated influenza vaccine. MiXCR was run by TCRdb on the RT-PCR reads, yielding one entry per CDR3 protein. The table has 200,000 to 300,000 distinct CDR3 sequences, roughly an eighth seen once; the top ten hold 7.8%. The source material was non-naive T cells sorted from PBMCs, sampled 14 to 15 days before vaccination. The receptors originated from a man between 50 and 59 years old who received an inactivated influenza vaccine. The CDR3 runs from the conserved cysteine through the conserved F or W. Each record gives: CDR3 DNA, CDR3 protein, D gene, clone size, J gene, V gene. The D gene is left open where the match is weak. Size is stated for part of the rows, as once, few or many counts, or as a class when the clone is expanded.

TGTGCCAGCAGTGTTAGCGGGAGGGGCTACGAGCAGTACTTC CASSVSGRGYEQYF TRBD2 many TRBJ2-7 TRBV12-3/TRBV12-4
TGTGCCAGCAGTTTATCGGGGACAGGGGTATTCGAGCAGTACTTC CASSLSGTGVFEQYF TRBD1 many TRBJ2-7 TRBV27
TGTGCCAGCAGTTTAAGGGCAGGTACCGGCCCCCAGCATTTT CASSLRAGTGPQHF NA many TRBJ1-5 TRBV27
TGTGCCTGGAGCGGACAACAGGGAGGCTACGAGCAGTACTTC CAWSGQQGGYEQYF NA few TRBJ2-7 TRBV30
TGTGCCAGCAGCCAGTTATCGGGGAATGAGCAGTTCTTC CASSQLSGNEQFF NA NA TRBJ2-1 TRBV4-2
TGTGCCAGCAGTTACTCTAACCATCCCGACTTAACCTACGAGCAGTACTTC CASSYSNHPDLTYEQYF NA NA TRBJ2-7 TRBV6-5
TGTGCCAGCATGGGGACAGGGGTGCGCACAGATACGCAGTATTTT CASMGTGVRTDTQYF TRBD1 many TRBJ2-3 TRBV5-6
TGTGCCAGCAGTTTAAGTCCCCCCGTAGGGAGGATAGCGTCTGAGCAGTTCTTC CASSLSPPVGRIASEQFF NA NA TRBJ2-1 TRBV27
TGTGCCAGCAGCGTTAGCGGGGGGCCCTACAATGAGCAGTTCTTC CASSVSGGPYNEQFF TRBD2 few TRBJ2-1 TRBV7-2
TGCGCCAGCAGCCGTTGGCAGGAGAGGGGAGCCGGGGAGCTGTTTTTT CASSRWQERGAGELFF NA many TRBJ2-2 TRBV4-1
TGTGCCAGCAGTTACCTTAGCGGGGTTGCAGATACGCAGTATTTT CASSYLSGVADTQYF TRBD2 NA TRBJ2-3 TRBV9
TGTGCTAGTGGTTTCCAGGGCACCGGGACGCAACATGGCTACACCTTC CASGFQGTGTQHGYTF NA many TRBJ1-2 TRBV12-5
TGTGCCAGCAGTTTACTAGCGAACGAGTACAATGAGCAGTTCTTC CASSLLANEYNEQFF TRBD2 few TRBJ2-1 TRBV4-2
TGTGCCAGCAGCTTGTCCCGGGACAGGGGTCCCGCCGCCTACGAGCAGTACTTC CASSLSRDRGPAAYEQYF TRBD1 NA TRBJ2-7 TRBV13
TGCGCCAGCAGCTTCTTTCAGGGGGCATCCGAGCAGTACTTC CASSFFQGASEQYF TRBD1 NA TRBJ2-7 TRBV5-1
TGCGCCAGCAGCTTGTCCGGGGACACTGAAGCTTTCTTT CASSLSGDTEAFF NA many TRBJ1-1 TRBV5-1
TGTGCCAGCAGTTTAGCGGGGGATCAGCCCCAGCATTTT CASSLAGDQPQHF NA few TRBJ1-5 TRBV12-3/TRBV12-4
TGTGCCAGCAGCTTGGAGGGGACATCTAGCACAGATACGCAGTATTTT CASSLEGTSSTDTQYF NA NA TRBJ2-3 TRBV5-5
TGTGCCAGCAGTGACCTGATGGGACAGGGAGCTGAGCAGTTCTTC CASSDLMGQGAEQFF TRBD1 many TRBJ2-1 TRBV3-1
TGTGCCAGCAGCTTAGATCCCGGGAATGAGCAGTTCTTC CASSLDPGNEQFF NA once TRBJ2-1 TRBV7-6
TGTGCCAGCAGTTACATCCGGTCTGGGAGCGAGCAGTACTTC CASSYIRSGSEQYF NA NA TRBJ2-7 TRBV6-5
TGTGCCTGCAGCCAACCAATTAGCTCCTACAATGAGCAGTTCTTC CACSQPISSYNEQFF NA NA TRBJ2-1 TRBV3-1
TGTGCCAGCAGGTCGCGGGGGGGTATCCCCAATGAGCAGTTCTTC CASRSRGGIPNEQFF TRBD2 NA TRBJ2-1 TRBV13
TGTGCCAGCAGCTTGGACAGGCAACAGCCCCAGCATTTT CASSLDRQQPQHF TRBD1 NA TRBJ1-5 TRBV7-2
TGTGCCAGCAGCTTAGATGTCTACGAGCAGTACTTC CASSLDVYEQYF NA many TRBJ2-7 TRBV7-2
TGCGCCAGCAGCCCATCCGATGGTGGAAACACCATATATTTT CASSPSDGGNTIYF NA NA TRBJ1-3 TRBV4-1
TGTGCCAGCAGTCCTCTGGGACAGGGGGCGAGCGAGCAGTACTTC CASSPLGQGASEQYF TRBD1 many TRBJ2-7 TRBV28
TGTGCCAGCAGCTTAGCGATCCGGACTAGCGTTCAAGAGACCCAGTACTTC CASSLAIRTSVQETQYF TRBD2 NA TRBJ2-5 TRBV7-2
TGTGCCAGCAGTTACGGACAGATTAATGAAAAACTGTTTTTT CASSYGQINEKLFF NA NA TRBJ1-4 TRBV6-5
TGTGCCACCAGCCCGAATGGAGAGACCCAGTACTTC CATSPNGETQYF NA few TRBJ2-5 TRBV15
TGCGCCAGCAGCCAAGACGTATATCGGGGGGGAGGCACAGATACGCAGTATTTT CASSQDVYRGGGTDTQYF TRBD2 few TRBJ2-3 TRBV4-3
TGTGCCAGCAGCCTCAACCCGACTGGAAGCAATGAGCAGTTCTTC CASSLNPTGSNEQFF NA NA TRBJ2-1 TRBV7-8
TGCGCCAGCAGCTTGGAATGGAATGAGCAGTTCTTC CASSLEWNEQFF NA few TRBJ2-1 TRBV5-1
TGTGCCAGCAGCCGCCGGGGGGGCGAGACCCAGTACTTC CASSRRGGETQYF TRBD2 NA TRBJ2-5 TRBV7-9
TGTGCCAGCAGCCAATTGGAGGAAGATACGCAGTATTTT CASSQLEEDTQYF NA few TRBJ2-3 TRBV4-2
TGCAGTGCTCTCCACCCCCCGGGACCAGCGATCGAGCAGTACTTC CSALHPPGPAIEQYF NA NA TRBJ2-7 TRBV20-1
TGTGCCAGCAGCTTAAAGGACTACACAGATACGCAGTATTTT CASSLKDYTDTQYF NA NA TRBJ2-3 TRBV7-3
TGCGCCAGCAGCCACGAGACTAGCGGGAGAGGTGAGCAGTTCTTC CASSHETSGRGEQFF TRBD2 NA TRBJ2-1 TRBV4-3
TGTGCCAGCGGTTACAGGGACTCGTGGACTGAAGCTTTCTTT CASGYRDSWTEAFF NA few TRBJ1-1 TRBV12-3/TRBV12-4
TGTGCCAGCAGCCAAAAAAGGACTCTAGCGGGGGAAGTTGAGCAGTTCTTC CASSQKRTLAGEVEQFF TRBD2 NA TRBJ2-1 TRBV3-1
TGTGCCAGCAGCCATAGGGGGCAGGGTGAGCAGTTCTTC CASSHRGQGEQFF TRBD1 NA TRBJ2-1 TRBV3-1
TGCAGTGCGGAGCAGTGGACTAACGATTACGAGCAGTACTTC CSAEQWTNDYEQYF NA NA TRBJ2-7 TRBV20-1
TGCGCCAGCAGCCAAGGAGAGGGAGGAGCTGAAGCTTTCTTT CASSQGEGGAEAFF NA NA TRBJ1-1 TRBV4-1
TGCGCCAGCAGCTTGTGGCCCTCTGGGGCCAACGTCCTGACTTTC CASSLWPSGANVLTF NA NA TRBJ2-6 TRBV5-1
TGTGCCAGCTCCCGAGATCAGCAAGAGACCCAGTACTTC CASSRDQQETQYF NA few TRBJ2-5 TRBV18
TGTGCCAGCAGCCCGGGACAAGCAGGGTACAATGAGCAGTTCTTC CASSPGQAGYNEQFF NA few TRBJ2-1 TRBV7-3
TGTGCCAGCAGTGAACCAGGTCTCTACGAGCAGTACTTC CASSEPGLYEQYF NA few TRBJ2-7 TRBV6-1
TGTGCGGCTAGGGTACCCTACACAGATACGCAGTATTTT CAARVPYTDTQYF NA few TRBJ2-3 TRBV30
TGTGCCACCAGCAGAAAGACTAACACCGGGGAGCTGTTTTTT CATSRKTNTGELFF NA NA TRBJ2-2 TRBV15
TGTGCCAGCAGCTTAATGCTTGACTACGAGCAGTACTTC CASSLMLDYEQYF NA few TRBJ2-7 TRBV7-2
TGTGCCAGCAGTTACTCGGTGGACAGCCTAGGGGAGACTGAAGCTTTCTTT CASSYSVDSLGETEAFF NA few TRBJ1-1 TRBV6-2/TRBV6-3
TGCGCCAGCAGCAGAGGAGTACAAGAGACCCAGTACTTC CASSRGVQETQYF NA few TRBJ2-5 TRBV5-1
TGTGCCATCAGTGAGTCGACAGGGAGGAACTATGGCTACACCTTC CAISESTGRNYGYTF TRBD1 few TRBJ1-2 TRBV10-3
TGTGCCAGCAGTGAAATTCGGGTTTCCGAGCAGTACTTC CASSEIRVSEQYF NA NA TRBJ2-7 TRBV2
TGTGCCAGCAGCTTTGAGGGGTCGGGTTCACCCCTCCACTTT CASSFEGSGSPLHF NA NA TRBJ1-6 TRBV7-9
TGTGCCAGCAAAGTTGGGTTCGGGCGTTCACCCCTCCACTTT CASKVGFGRSPLHF NA few TRBJ1-6 TRBV6-1
TGTGCCACTCCCTCAGGTAACAATGAGCAGTTCTTC CATPSGNNEQFF NA few TRBJ2-1 TRBV7-9
TGCAGTGCTACCGAGGAATGGAATAACTATGGCTACACCTTC CSATEEWNNYGYTF NA NA TRBJ1-2 TRBV20-1
TGCGCCAGCAGCTTCTTGACAGGGGACACCGGGGAGCTGTTTTTT CASSFLTGDTGELFF TRBD1 many TRBJ2-2 TRBV5-1
TGTGCCATCAGTGAACAGAAAGGATACGAGCAGTACTTC CAISEQKGYEQYF NA few TRBJ2-7 TRBV10-3